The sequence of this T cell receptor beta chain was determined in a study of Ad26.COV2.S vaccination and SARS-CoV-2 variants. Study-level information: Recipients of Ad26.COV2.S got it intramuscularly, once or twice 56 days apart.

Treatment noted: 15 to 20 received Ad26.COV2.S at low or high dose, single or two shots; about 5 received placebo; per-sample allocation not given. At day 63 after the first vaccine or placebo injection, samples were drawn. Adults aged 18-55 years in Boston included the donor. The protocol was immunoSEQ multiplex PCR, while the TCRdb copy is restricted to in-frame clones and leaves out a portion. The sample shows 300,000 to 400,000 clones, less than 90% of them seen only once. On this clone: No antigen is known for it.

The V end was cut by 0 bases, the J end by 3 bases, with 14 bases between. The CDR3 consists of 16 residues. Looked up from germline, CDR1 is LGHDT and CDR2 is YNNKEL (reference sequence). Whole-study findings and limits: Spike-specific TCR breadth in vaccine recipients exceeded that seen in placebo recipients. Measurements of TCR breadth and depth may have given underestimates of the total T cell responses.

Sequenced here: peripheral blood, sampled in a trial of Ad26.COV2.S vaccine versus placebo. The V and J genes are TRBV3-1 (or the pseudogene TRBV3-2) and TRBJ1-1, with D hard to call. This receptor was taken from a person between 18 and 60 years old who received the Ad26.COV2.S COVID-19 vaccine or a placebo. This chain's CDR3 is CASSQDFDLQDTEAFF. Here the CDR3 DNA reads TGTGCCAGCAGCCAAGATTTTGACCTCCAGGACACTGAAGCTTTCTTT.